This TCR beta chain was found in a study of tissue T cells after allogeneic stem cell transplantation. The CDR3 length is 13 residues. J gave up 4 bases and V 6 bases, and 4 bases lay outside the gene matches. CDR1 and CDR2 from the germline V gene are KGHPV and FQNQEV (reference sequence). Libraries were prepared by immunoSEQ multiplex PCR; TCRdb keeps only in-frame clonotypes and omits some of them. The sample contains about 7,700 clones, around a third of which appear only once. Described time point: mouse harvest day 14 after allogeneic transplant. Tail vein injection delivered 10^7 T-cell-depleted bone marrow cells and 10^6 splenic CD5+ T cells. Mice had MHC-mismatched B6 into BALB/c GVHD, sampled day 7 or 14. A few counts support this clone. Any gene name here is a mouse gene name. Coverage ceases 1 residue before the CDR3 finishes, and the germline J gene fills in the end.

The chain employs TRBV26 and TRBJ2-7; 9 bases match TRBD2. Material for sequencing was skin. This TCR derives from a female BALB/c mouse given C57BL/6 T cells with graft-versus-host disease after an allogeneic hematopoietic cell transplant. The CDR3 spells CASSRDWDYEQYF. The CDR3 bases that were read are TGTGCCAGCAGCCGGGACTGGGATTATGAACAGTAC.